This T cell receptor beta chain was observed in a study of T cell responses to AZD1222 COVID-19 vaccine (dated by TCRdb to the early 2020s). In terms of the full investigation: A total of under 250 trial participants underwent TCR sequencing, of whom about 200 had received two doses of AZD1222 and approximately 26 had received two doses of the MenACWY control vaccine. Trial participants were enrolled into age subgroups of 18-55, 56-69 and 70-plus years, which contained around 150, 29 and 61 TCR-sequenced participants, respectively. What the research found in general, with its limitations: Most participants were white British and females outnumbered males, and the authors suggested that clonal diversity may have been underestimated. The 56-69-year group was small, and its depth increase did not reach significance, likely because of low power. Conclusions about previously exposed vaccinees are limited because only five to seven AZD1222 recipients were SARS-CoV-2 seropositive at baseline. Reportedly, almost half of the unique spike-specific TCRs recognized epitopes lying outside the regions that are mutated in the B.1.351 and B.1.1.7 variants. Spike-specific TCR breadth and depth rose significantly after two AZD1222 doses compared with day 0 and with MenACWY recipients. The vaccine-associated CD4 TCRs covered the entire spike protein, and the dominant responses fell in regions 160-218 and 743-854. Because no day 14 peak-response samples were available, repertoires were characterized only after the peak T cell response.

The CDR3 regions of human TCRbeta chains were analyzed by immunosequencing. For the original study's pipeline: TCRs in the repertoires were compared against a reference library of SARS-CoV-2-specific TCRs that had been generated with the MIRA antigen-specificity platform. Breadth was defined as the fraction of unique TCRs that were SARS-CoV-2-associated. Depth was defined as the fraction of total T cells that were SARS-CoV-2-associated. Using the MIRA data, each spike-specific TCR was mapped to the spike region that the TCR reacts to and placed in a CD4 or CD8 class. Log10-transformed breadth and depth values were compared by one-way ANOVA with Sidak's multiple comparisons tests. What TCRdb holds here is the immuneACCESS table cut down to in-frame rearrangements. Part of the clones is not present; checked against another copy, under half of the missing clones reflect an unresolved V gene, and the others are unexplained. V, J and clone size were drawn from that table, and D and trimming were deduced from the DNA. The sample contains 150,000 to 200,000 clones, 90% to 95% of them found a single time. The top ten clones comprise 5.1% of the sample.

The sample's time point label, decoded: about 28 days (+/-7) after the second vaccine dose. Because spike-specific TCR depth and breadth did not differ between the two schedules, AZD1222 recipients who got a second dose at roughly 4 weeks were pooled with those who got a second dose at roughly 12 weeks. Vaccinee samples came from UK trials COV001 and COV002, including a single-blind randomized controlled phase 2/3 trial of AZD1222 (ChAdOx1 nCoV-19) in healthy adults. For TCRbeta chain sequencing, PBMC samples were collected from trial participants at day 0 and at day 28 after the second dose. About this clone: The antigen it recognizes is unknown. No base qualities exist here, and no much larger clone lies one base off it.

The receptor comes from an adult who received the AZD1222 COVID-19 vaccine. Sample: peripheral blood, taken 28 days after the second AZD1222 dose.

The nucleotide sequence reads as follows: TGTGCCAGCAGTTACCTAGTAGACTATGGCTACACCTTC. This yields the protein CASSYLVDYGYTF. The chain couples TRBV6-5 to TRBJ1-2; the D gene is not confidently resolved. The trim is 2 bases for V and 3 bases for J, with a gap of 7 bases between the germline ends. Counted from cysteine to phenylalanine, this CDR3 has 13 amino acids. The sequence is cut down to CDR3 DNA, 39 bases in frame from base 1. CDR1 and CDR2 are read off the germline V gene as MNHEY and SVGAGI.